Listed below are T cell receptor beta chains from one sample, sequenced in a study of cytomegalovirus exposure and HLA in healthy donors. TCRdb's copy holds only in-frame clones and misses some; the assay was immunoSEQ multiplex PCR. This sample carries roughly 110,000 clones, 60% to 75% of them seen once, and the ten largest clones take 2.5% to 3%. Material: PBMCs. The receptors originated from a male donor in good health and CMV-seropositive. Each CDR3 is given with its conserved first and last residue. Fields, in order: J gene, V gene, clone size, D gene, CDR3 protein, CDR3 DNA. The D gene is left open where the match is weak. For some rows the clone size is stated as once, few or many, or as a class when expanded; others skip it.

>TRBJ1-6|TRBV4-3|.|.
CASSQETQPNSPLHF
TGCGCCAGCAGCCAAGAAACACAGCCAAATTCACCCCTCCACTTT
>TRBJ2-2|TRBV5-5|few|TRBD1
CASTETGASLNTGELFF
TGTGCCAGCACCGAGACAGGGGCCTCTTTAAACACCGGGGAGCTGTTTTTT
>TRBJ2-3|TRBV5-5|.|TRBD2
CASSGSSGRTDTQYF
TGTGCCAGCAGCGGGTCTAGCGGGAGAACAGATACGCAGTATTTT
>TRBJ2-7|TRBV4-1|.|.
CASSQPTGKKPYEQYF
TGCGCCAGCAGCCAGCCCACAGGGAAAAAACCCTACGAGCAGTACTTC
>TRBJ1-5|TRBV27|.|TRBD1
CASSLQGGNQPQHF
TGTGCCAGCAGTCTACAGGGGGGAAATCAGCCCCAGCATTTT
>TRBJ2-7|TRBV5-1|.|TRBD2
CASTEGPRTASGRGYEQYF
TGCGCCAGCACCGAGGGCCCCCGGACAGCTAGCGGGAGGGGCTACGAGCAGTACTTC
>TRBJ1-5|TRBV19|.|TRBD1
CASSNRQGAQPQHF
TGTGCCAGTAGTAACCGACAGGGGGCTCAGCCCCAGCATTTT
>TRBJ2-2|TRBV7-3|few|.
CASSSPGQGNTGELFF
TGTGCCAGCAGCTCCCCCGGTCAGGGGAACACCGGGGAGCTGTTTTTT
>TRBJ2-5|TRBV28|.|TRBD1
CASREQGRGETQYF
TGTGCCAGCAGGGAACAGGGGAGAGGGGAGACCCAGTACTTC
>TRBJ2-7|TRBV28|.|.
CASSLGYEQYF
TGTGCCAGCAGCCTCGGCTACGAGCAGTACTTC
>TRBJ2-5|TRBV15|.|.
CATSRVPVRRIFGETQYF
TGTGCCACCAGCAGAGTTCCTGTTAGGAGGATTTTTGGGGAGACCCAGTACTTC
>TRBJ2-7|TRBV5-6|.|TRBD1
CASSRGQGAYEQYF
TGTGCCAGCAGCCGGGGACAGGGGGCGTACGAGCAGTACTTC
>TRBJ2-7|TRBV28|.|.
CASSLWTALTYEQYF
TGTGCCAGCAGCTTATGGACAGCTTTAACCTACGAGCAGTACTTC
>TRBJ1-1|TRBV7-2|few|.
CASSLGRGRNTEAFF
TGTGCCAGCAGCTTAGGGAGAGGCAGGAACACTGAAGCTTTCTTT
>TRBJ2-4|TRBV5-8|few|.
CASSLPGDLAKNIQYF
TGTGCCAGCAGCCTACCAGGGGATCTAGCCAAAAACATTCAGTACTTC
>TRBJ2-7|TRBV28|.|TRBD1
CASSLTRQGEQYF
TGTGCCAGCAGTTTAACCCGACAGGGCGAGCAGTACTTC
>TRBJ1-2|TRBV9|.|.
CASSVREAYGYTF
TGTGCCAGCAGCGTAAGAGAGGCCTATGGCTACACCTTC
>TRBJ2-5|TRBV19|once|TRBD1
CASSTLRQGQETQYF
TGTGCCAGTAGTACCCTTCGACAGGGCCAAGAGACCCAGTACTTC
>TRBJ1-2|TRBV7-9|.|.
CASSVNGAGAHGYTF
TGTGCCAGCAGCGTAAACGGCGCAGGGGCCCATGGCTACACCTTC
>TRBJ1-6|TRBV7-6|.|TRBD1
CASSQGTGGNSPLHF
TGTGCCAGCAGCCAGGGGACAGGGGGGAATTCACCCCTCCACTTT
>TRBJ1-5|TRBV15|once|.
CATSRDLSTLQPQHF
TGTGCCACCAGCAGAGATTTATCGACACTCCAGCCCCAGCATTTT
>TRBJ2-7|TRBV10-3|.|TRBD1
CAIRDRGVHEQYF
TGTGCCATCAGGGACAGGGGGGTCCACGAGCAGTACTTC
>TRBJ2-7|TRBV28|.|.
CASSLRRRERYEQYF
TGTGCCAGCAGCCTCCGTAGGCGGGAAAGGTACGAGCAGTACTTC
>TRBJ1-1|TRBV7-2|.|TRBD1
CASSSRTGYMRDTEAFF
TGTGCCAGCAGCTCCCGGACAGGGTACATGAGGGACACTGAAGCTTTCTTT
>TRBJ2-3|TRBV4-2|.|.
CASSQGLVTDTQYF
TGTGCCAGCAGCCAAGGACTGGTCACAGATACGCAGTATTTT
>TRBJ2-3|TRBV5-1|.|TRBD1
CASSSSGTGGLDTQYF
TGCGCCAGCAGCTCCTCCGGGACAGGGGGCTTAGATACGCAGTATTTT
>TRBJ1-5|TRBV30|once|TRBD1
CAWSGGGANQPQHF
TGTGCCTGGAGTGGAGGGGGCGCCAATCAGCCCCAGCATTTT
>TRBJ2-1|TRBV5-6|.|TRBD2
CASSSGTSGGAYNEQFF
TGTGCCAGCAGCTCCGGGACTAGCGGGGGGGCCTACAATGAGCAGTTCTTC
>TRBJ2-3|TRBV19|.|TRBD1
CASSLRDRGTDTQYF
TGTGCCAGTAGTCTCCGGGACAGGGGCACAGATACGCAGTATTTT
>TRBJ1-5|TRBV6-6|.|TRBD1
CASGTVGSSNQPQHF
TGTGCCAGCGGGACAGTGGGTTCTAGCAATCAGCCCCAGCATTTT
>TRBJ1-2|TRBV28|.|TRBD1
CASTPGQGRTNYGYTF
TGTGCCAGCACCCCAGGACAGGGGCGAACAAACTATGGCTACACCTTC
>TRBJ2-6|TRBV30|.|.
CAWSVGQGLTF
TGTGCCTGGAGTGTGGGGCAGGGGCTGACTTTC
>TRBJ2-3|TRBV5-1|.|TRBD2
CASSLGGREPDTQYF
TGCGCCAGCAGCTTGGGCGGGAGGGAACCAGATACGCAGTATTTT
>TRBJ2-7|TRBV28|.|.
CASTGRGYEQYF
TGTGCCAGCACCGGGCGGGGCTACGAGCAGTACTTC
>TRBJ1-5|TRBV19|.|.
CASSIYGQSNQPQHF
TGTGCCAGTAGTATATACGGACAGAGCAATCAGCCCCAGCATTTT
>TRBJ2-1|TRBV7-8|.|TRBD1
CASSRTGGGAGGRYNEQFF
TGTGCCAGCAGCAGGACAGGGGGCGGGGCGGGAGGGCGTTACAATGAGCAGTTCTTC
>TRBJ1-5|TRBV27|.|TRBD1
CASSNPSRTGTSNQPQHF
TGTGCCAGCAGCAACCCCTCAAGGACAGGGACTAGCAATCAGCCCCAGCATTTT
>TRBJ1-2|TRBV30|once|TRBD1
CAWSAWDRGPYGYTF
TGTGCCTGGAGTGCGTGGGACAGGGGCCCCTATGGCTACACCTTC
>TRBJ2-3|TRBV13|.|TRBD2
CASRWTSGGSSTDTQYF
TGTGCCAGCAGATGGACTAGCGGGGGGTCTAGCACAGATACGCAGTATTTT
>TRBJ2-7|TRBV25-1|.|TRBD1
CASSWDRVGGQYF
TGTGCCAGCAGTTGGGACAGGGTGGGGGGGCAGTACTTC
>TRBJ1-5|TRBV15|.|TRBD1
CATSRGGQGLITQPQHF
TGTGCCACCAGCAGAGGGGGACAGGGTTTAATTACGCAGCCCCAGCATTTT
>TRBJ2-6|TRBV19|.|TRBD1
CASSIQGAGANVLTF
TGTGCCAGTAGTATTCAGGGGGCTGGGGCCAACGTCCTGACTTTC
>TRBJ2-1|TRBV7-9|.|TRBD2
CASSLDSGRAHEQFF
TGTGCCAGCAGCTTAGACAGCGGGAGGGCCCATGAGCAGTTCTTC
>TRBJ1-1|TRBV7-2|.|.
CASSSGAMNTEAFF
TGTGCCAGCAGCTCAGGCGCAATGAACACTGAAGCTTTCTTT
>TRBJ1-4|TRBV6-6|.|TRBD1
CASRWTGSNEKLFF
TGTGCCAGCAGATGGACAGGCTCAAATGAAAAACTGTTTTTT
>TRBJ1-2|TRBV10-3|.|TRBD1
CAIRTGRDYGYTF
TGTGCCATTAGGACAGGGCGCGACTATGGCTACACCTTC
>TRBJ1-2|TRBV29-1|.|TRBD1
CSAEGAGVNYGYTF
TGCAGCGCCGAGGGGGCAGGGGTTAACTATGGCTACACCTTC
>TRBJ2-7|TRBV5-1|.|.
CASSVPGASEQYF
TGCGCCAGCAGCGTCCCAGGGGCGAGCGAGCAGTACTTC
>TRBJ2-3|TRBV7-2|.|.
CASSLGEDKWYF
TGTGCCAGCAGCTTAGGAGAGGACAAATGGTATTTT
>TRBJ1-3|TRBV12-5|.|.
CASGASSGNTIYF
TGTGCTAGTGGTGCCAGCTCTGGAAACACCATATATTTT
>TRBJ2-1|TRBV9|.|TRBD1
CASSVATGGASNEQFF
TGTGCCAGCAGCGTAGCCACAGGGGGCGCATCCAATGAGCAGTTCTTC
>TRBJ2-1|TRBV6-1|.|TRBD1
CASSEEPDRVREQFF
TGTGCCAGCAGTGAAGAACCCGACAGGGTGAGAGAGCAGTTCTTC
>TRBJ1-5|TRBV21-1|.|.
CASSKVSSAGDQPQHF
TGTGCCAGCAGCAAAGTGAGCTCGGCCGGAGATCAGCCCCAGCATTTT
>TRBJ1-2|TRBV29-1|.|.
CSVEEDTNYGYTF
TGCAGCGTTGAAGAGGACACTAACTATGGCTACACCTTC
>TRBJ1-1|TRBV28|.|.
CASSLGPGSRGTEAFF
TGTGCCAGCAGTTTGGGTCCCGGGAGTCGGGGAACTGAAGCTTTCTTT
>TRBJ2-1|TRBV6-7|few|TRBD2
CASTAIAGCEQFF
TGTGCCAGCACTGCCATAGCGGGATGTGAGCAGTTCTTC
>TRBJ2-1|TRBV19|few|TRBD1
CASSRGQDNEQFF
TGTGCCAGTAGCCGGGGACAGGACAATGAGCAGTTCTTC
>TRBJ2-3|TRBV13|.|TRBD1
CASSLSGTGGPRTDTQYF
TGTGCCAGCAGCTTATCTGGGACAGGGGGCCCTCGCACAGATACGCAGTATTTT
>TRBJ1-5|TRBV7-9|.|.
CASSVTPREEQPQHF
TGTGCCAGCAGCGTGACCCCCAGGGAGGAACAGCCCCAGCATTTT
>TRBJ1-6|TRBV7-2|.|TRBD1
CASSLERQGANSPLHF
TGTGCCAGCAGCTTAGAACGACAGGGGGCTAATTCACCCCTCCACTTT